The present TCR beta chain was sequenced within a study of cytomegalovirus exposure and HLA in healthy donors. Study context: The same platform was used for the 95 to 150 validation repertoires and the roughly 680 first-cohort repertoires, a later analysis reported.

The V end was cut by 8 bases, the J end by 2 bases, with 14 bases between. The CDR3 loop spans 14 amino acids. Germline assignment: CDR1 ENHRY and CDR2 SYGVKD. General observations from the study: The study labeled about 160 TCR beta chains cytomegalovirus-associated.

Clones were read by immunoSEQ multiplex PCR, and TCRdb kept only the in-frame ones, dropping some. The sample lists some 140,000 clones; about 86% were seen once. As for this clone: Antigen unknown.

This sequence originates from a human donor in good health. V gene TRBV10-3 combines with J gene TRBJ2-3, with D perhaps matching TRBD1 (5 bases). The sequencing sample was made of PBMCs. The CDR3 DNA reads TGTGCCATCCGGATTGACAGCACCACAGATACGCAGTATTTT. Translation: CAIRIDSTTDTQYF.